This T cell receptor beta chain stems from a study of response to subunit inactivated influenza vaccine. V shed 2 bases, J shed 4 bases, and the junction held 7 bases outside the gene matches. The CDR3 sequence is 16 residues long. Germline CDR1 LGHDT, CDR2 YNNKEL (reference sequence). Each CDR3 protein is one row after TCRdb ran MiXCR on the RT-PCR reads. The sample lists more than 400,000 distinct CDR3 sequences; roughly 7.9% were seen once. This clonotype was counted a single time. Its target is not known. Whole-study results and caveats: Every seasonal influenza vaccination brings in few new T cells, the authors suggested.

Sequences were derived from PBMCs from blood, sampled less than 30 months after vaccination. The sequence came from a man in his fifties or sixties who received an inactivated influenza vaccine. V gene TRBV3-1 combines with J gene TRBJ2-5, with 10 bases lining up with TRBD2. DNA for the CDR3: TGTGCCAGCAGCCAAAGGGCTAGCGGGAGACGAGAGACCCAGTACTTC. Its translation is CASSQRASGRRETQYF.